Below, one TCR beta chain is given with its context. The sample originates from a study of shared clonotypes between healthy human individuals. V gave up 2 bases and J gave up 0 bases, with 10 bases separating them. The CDR3 loop spans 15 amino acids. Germline V lookup: CDR1 ENHRY, CDR2 SYGVKD. The method was immunoSEQ multiplex PCR; TCRdb's version includes in-frame clones alone and lacks a portion of them. The sample lists about 2,500,000 clones, more than 80% seen once, with over 0.12% in the top ten. This receptor was identified in a man between 18 and 29 years old in good health. The V call is TRBV10-3, the J call TRBJ2-5; no clear D. The sequenced sample consisted of naive CD4+ T cells sorted from blood. Subset of the sample: CD45RA+ positively selected. The CDR3 protein is CAISEGQRYQETQYF. CDR3 nucleotide sequence: TGTGCCATCAGTGAGGGGCAGAGATACCAAGAGACCCAGTACTTC.